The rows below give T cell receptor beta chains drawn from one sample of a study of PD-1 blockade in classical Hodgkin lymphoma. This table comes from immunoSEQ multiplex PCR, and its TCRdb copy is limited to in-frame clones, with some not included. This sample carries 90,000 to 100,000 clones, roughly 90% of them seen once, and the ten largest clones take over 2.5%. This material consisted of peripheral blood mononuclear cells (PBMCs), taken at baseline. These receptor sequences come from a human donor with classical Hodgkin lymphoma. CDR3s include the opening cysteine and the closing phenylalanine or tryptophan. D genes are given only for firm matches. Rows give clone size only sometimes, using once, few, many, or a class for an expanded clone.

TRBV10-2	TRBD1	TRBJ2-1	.	CATGQGPTNEQFF	TGCGCCACCGGACAGGGCCCCACCAATGAGCAGTTCTTC
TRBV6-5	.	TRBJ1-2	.	CASKTGKNYGYTF	TGTGCCAGCAAAACCGGGAAAAACTATGGCTACACCTTC
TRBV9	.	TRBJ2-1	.	CASSGLGIEQFF	TGTGCCAGCAGCGGCCTTGGGATTGAGCAGTTCTTC
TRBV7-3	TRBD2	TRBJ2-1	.	CASSPLGGVAGSSYNEQFF	TGTGCCAGCAGCCCCCTGGGTGGTGTAGCGGGGAGTTCCTACAATGAGCAGTTCTTC
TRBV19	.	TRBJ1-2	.	CASRRGAGHNYGYTF	TGTGCCAGTAGACGGGGGGCGGGACATAACTATGGCTACACCTTC
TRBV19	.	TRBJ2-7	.	CASSIRRGYEQYF	TGTGCCAGTAGTATAAGGAGAGGGTACGAGCAGTACTTC
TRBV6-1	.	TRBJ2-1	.	CASSGGRGRADVF	TGTGCCAGCAGTGGCGGCCGGGGCAGGGCCGATGTCTTC
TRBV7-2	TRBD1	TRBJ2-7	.	CASSLVPGQGSYEQYF	TGTGCCAGCAGCTTAGTCCCGGGACAGGGATCCTACGAGCAGTACTTC
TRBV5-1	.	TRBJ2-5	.	CASSPGDREEETQYF	TGCGCCAGCAGCCCGGGCGACAGGGAGGAAGAGACCCAGTACTTC
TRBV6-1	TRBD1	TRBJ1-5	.	CASKRTGPNQPQHF	TGTGCCAGCAAGAGGACAGGGCCGAATCAGCCCCAGCATTTT
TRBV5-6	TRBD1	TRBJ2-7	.	CASSSNRGYEQYF	TGTGCCAGCAGCTCAAACAGGGGCTACGAGCAGTACTTC
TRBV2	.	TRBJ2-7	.	CASVRVTYEQYF	TGTGCCAGCGTCAGGGTGACCTACGAGCAGTACTTC
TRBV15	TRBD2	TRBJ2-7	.	CATRASGGAYEQYF	TGTGCCACCAGAGCTAGCGGGGGAGCCTACGAGCAGTACTTC
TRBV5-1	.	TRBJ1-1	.	CASSLGIWGRRPTEAFF	TGCGCCAGCAGCTTGGGGATCTGGGGCAGGCGACCCACTGAAGCTTTCTTT
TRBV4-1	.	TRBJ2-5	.	CASSPNGQFQETQYF	TGCGCCAGCAGCCCCAACGGACAGTTCCAAGAGACCCAGTACTTC
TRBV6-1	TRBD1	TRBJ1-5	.	CASSRGRGGGQPQHF	TGTGCCAGCTCCAGAGGGAGAGGGGGCGGTCAGCCCCAGCATTTT
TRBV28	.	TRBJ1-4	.	CATVEPGLGNEKLFF	TGTGCCACCGTTGAACCGGGACTGGGTAATGAAAAACTGTTTTTT
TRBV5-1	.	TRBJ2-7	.	CASSLFSSYEQYF	TGCGCCAGCAGCTTGTTTTCGTCCTACGAGCAGTACTTC
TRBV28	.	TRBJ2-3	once	CASSLTQRDTQYF	TGTGCCAGCAGTTTAACCCAACGGGATACGCAGTATTTT
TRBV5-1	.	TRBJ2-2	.	CASSLGKIGELFF	TGCGCCAGCAGCCTAGGGAAGATCGGGGAGCTGTTTTTT
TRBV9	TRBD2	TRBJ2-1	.	CASSVSPAGSNEQFF	TGTGCCAGCAGCGTTAGCCCAGCGGGGTCGAATGAGCAGTTCTTC
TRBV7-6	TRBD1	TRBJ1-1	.	CASSLVRTGGVGRNTEAFF	TGTGCCAGCAGCTTAGTACGGACAGGGGGTGTCGGTAGGAACACTGAAGCTTTCTTT
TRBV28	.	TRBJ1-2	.	CASSLFGDGNYGYTF	TGTGCCAGCAGTTTATTTGGGGACGGCAACTATGGCTACACCTTC
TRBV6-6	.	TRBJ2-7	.	CASSYSARENEQYF	TGTGCCAGCAGTTACTCGGCGAGGGAGAACGAGCAGTACTTC